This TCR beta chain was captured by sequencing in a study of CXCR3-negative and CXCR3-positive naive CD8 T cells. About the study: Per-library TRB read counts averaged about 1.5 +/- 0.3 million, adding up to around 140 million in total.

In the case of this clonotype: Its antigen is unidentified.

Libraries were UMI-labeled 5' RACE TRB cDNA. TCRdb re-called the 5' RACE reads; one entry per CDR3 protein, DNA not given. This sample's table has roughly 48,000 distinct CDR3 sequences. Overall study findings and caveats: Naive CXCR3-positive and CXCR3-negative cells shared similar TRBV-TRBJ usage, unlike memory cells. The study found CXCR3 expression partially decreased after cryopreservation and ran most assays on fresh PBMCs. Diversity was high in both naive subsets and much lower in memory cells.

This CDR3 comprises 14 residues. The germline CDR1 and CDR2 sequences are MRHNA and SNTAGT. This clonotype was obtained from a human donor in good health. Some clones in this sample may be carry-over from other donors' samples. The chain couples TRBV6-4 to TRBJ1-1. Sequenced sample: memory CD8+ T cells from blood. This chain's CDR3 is CASSQTGEDTEAFF.